The entry below gives a single T cell receptor beta chain sequence along with its context. Its cognate antigen is unknown. TCRbeta library construction was performed incorporating unique molecular identifiers. Each CDR3 protein gets one entry after TCRdb re-called the PCR reads with MiXCR. The table lists hundreds of thousands of distinct CDR3 sequences, 15% to 20% of them singletons. The data were taken from a study of T-cell reconstitution after alpha-beta-depleted transplantation in children. Study results and limitations: From newly produced T cells came most of the T-cell counts and diversity one year after transplant. Reportedly, only several hundred clones from non-depleted graft cells drove alpha-beta T-cell counts at about two months. High day-60 TCRbeta diversity in some patients came from surviving recipient T cells and thymic progenitors.

The length of the CDR3 is 13 residues. Trimming removed 7 bases at V and 4 bases at J, with 13 bases between. The specimen comprised PBMCs, mostly from graft donor cells, sampled 360 days after TCRalphabeta/CD19-depleted stem cell transplant. V and J are TRBV12-3 or TRBV12-4 and TRBJ2-5; D is uncertain. The clonotype originates from a boy under two years old who had a stem cell transplant for Wiskott-Aldrich syndrome, so the T cells may come from the graft donor. This CDR3 reads CASTPDWGETQYF. In nucleotides, the CDR3 is TGTGCCAGCACCCCCGACTGGGGAGAGACCCAGTACTTC.